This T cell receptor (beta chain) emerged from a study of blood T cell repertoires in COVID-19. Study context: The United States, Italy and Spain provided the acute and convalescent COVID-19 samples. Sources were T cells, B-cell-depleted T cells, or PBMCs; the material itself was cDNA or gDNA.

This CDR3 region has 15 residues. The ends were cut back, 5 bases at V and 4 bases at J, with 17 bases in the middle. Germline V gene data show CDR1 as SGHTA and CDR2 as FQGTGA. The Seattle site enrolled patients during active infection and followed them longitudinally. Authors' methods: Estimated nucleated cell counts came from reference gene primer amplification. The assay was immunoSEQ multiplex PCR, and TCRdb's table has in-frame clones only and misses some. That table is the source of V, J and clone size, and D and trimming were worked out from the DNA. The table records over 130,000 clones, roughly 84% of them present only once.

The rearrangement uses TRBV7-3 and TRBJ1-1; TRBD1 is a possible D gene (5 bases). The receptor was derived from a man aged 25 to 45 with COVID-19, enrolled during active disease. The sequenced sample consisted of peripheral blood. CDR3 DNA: TGTGCCAGCAGCCCAACCAGGGCGGATCTCACTGAAGCTTTCTTT. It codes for CASSPTRADLTEAFF.